The sequence of this T cell receptor beta chain was determined in a study of immune characterization of retroperitoneal liposarcoma. The CDR3 is made up of 14 amino acids. V was pared by 6 bases and J by 10 bases, with 19 bases between. Germline-derived CDR1 and CDR2 are MNHNS and SASEGT. MiXCR, run by TCRdb on the PCR reads, gives a single entry per CDR3 protein. Seen here are around 2,000 distinct CDR3 sequences, about 50% observed once, and the top ten hold more than 45%. Sequenced: tumor tissue. The source is a female donor with retroperitoneal liposarcoma. The V gene is TRBV6-1, the J gene TRBJ2-1; D might be TRBD1 (5 bases). CDR3 region: CASSVPTDTYEQFF. CDR3 coding DNA: TGTGCCAGCAGCGTCCCGACAGATACCTACGAGCAGTTCTTC.